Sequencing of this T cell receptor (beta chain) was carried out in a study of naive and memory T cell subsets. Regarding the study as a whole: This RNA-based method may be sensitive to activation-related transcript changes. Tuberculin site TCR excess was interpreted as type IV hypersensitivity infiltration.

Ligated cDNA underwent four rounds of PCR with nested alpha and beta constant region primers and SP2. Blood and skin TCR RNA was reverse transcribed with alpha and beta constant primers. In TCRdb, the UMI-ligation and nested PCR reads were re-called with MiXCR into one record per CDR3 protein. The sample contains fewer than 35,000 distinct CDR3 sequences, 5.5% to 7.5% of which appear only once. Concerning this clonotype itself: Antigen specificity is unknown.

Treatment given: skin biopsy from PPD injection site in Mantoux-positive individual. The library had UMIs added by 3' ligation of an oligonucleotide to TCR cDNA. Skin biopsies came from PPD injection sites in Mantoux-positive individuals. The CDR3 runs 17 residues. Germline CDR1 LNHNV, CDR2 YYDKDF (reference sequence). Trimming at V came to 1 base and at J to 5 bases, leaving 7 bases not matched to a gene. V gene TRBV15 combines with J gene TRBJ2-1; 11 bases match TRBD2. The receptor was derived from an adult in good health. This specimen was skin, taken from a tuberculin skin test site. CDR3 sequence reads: CATSRAGLAGFDNEQFF. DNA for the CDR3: TGTGCCACCAGCAGAGCAGGACTAGCGGGTTTTGACAATGAGCAGTTCTTC. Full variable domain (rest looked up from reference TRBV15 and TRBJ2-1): DAMVIQNPRYQVTQFGKPVTLSCSQTLNHNVMYWYQQKSSQAPKLLFHYYDKDFNNEADTPDNFQSRRPNTSFCFLDIRSPGLGDTAMYLCATSRAGLAGFDNEQFFGPGTRLTVL.